Presented here are 10 T cell receptor beta chains from one specimen sequenced in a study of T cell repertoires in cytomegalovirus infection (dated by TCRdb to about 2019). The data were produced on an Illumina HiSeq 1500. TCRdb redid the processing of the public reads, applying fastp at Q25 and MiXCR, and retained in-frame beta chains. Entries are consolidated by CDR3 protein sequence, retaining the most common genes and DNA. The sample table lists more than 650,000 distinct CDR3 sequences, 35% of them with a count of one. 2.5% to 3% of the sample rests with the top ten. The sample consisted of PBMCs. The receptors stem from a human donor in good health (CMV status not recorded). Some clones in this sample may be carry-over from other donors' samples.

The rearrangement uses TRBV6-8 and TRBJ2-7, with D possibly TRBD2 on 6 matching bases. The CDR3 covers 14 residues. Between the trimmed V and J ends, which lost 2 bases and 2 bases, there was a span of 10 bases. The germline CDR1 and CDR2 sequences are MNHGY and SAAAGT. The CDR3 spells CASSYREPPYEQYF. CDR3 coding DNA: TGTGCCAGCAGTTACCGGGAGCCTCCCTACGAGCAGTACTTC.

The rearrangement uses TRBV7-9 and TRBJ1-2, with D unclear. The length of the CDR3 is 14 residues. CDR1 is SEHNR and CDR2 is FQNEAQ in the germline V gene (reference sequence). Trimming removed 5 bases at V and 1 base at J, with 11 bases between. CDR3 sequence: CASSASAGNYGYTF. The DNA for the CDR3 is TGTGCCAGCAGCGCCTCTGCCGGTAACTATGGCTACACCTTC.

The rearrangement uses TRBV11-2 and TRBJ2-1, with 8 bases matching TRBD1. Germline lookup yields CDR1 SGHAT and CDR2 FQNNGV. CDR3 length equals 16 residues. V gave up 5 bases and J gave up 3 bases; unmatched junction bases: 9. CDR3: CASSPRQGPIYNEQFF. The DNA for the CDR3 is TGTGCCAGCAGCCCGCGACAGGGGCCTATCTACAATGAGCAGTTCTTC.

V and J are TRBV7-2 and TRBJ2-3; the D is unclear. V shed 3 bases and J shed 2 bases, with 9 bases lying between them. The CDR3 extends over 14 amino acids. Germline CDR1 and CDR2: SGHTA and FQGNSA. The CDR3 bases are TGTGCCAGCAGCTTGGACGGATACACAGATACGCAGTATTTT. This encodes CASSLDGYTDTQYF.

To note about this clonotype: This clone may be a read error of a much larger clone one base away. This CDR3 is CVSSLLGYFGYTF. The CDR3 nucleotides are TGTGTCAGCAGTTTACTAGGGTACTTCGGCTACACCTTC. This sequence joins TRBV12-3 or TRBV12-4 and TRBJ1-2, with D unresolved. There are 13 residues in the CDR3.

This clonotype came up many times. The chain is built from TRBV12-3 or TRBV12-4 and TRBJ2-7, with D tentatively TRBD2 (5 bases). The CDR3 length is 14 residues. V lost 5 bases, J lost 5 bases, and 16 bases lay in between. CDR3 loop: CASSGNVFGNEQYF. Here the CDR3 DNA reads TGTGCCAGCAGTGGGAATGTGTTCGGGAACGAGCAGTACTTC.

The chain combines TRBV7-6 with TRBJ1-5, with unresolved D. Trimming took off 6 bases at V and 1 base at J, with 7 bases between the two ends. CDR1 and CDR2 from the germline V gene are SGHVS and FNYEAQ. CDR3 length equals 13 residues. CDR3 in DNA: TGTGCCAGCAGTAAAACAAGCAATCAGCCCCAGCATTTT. Protein: CASSKTSNQPQHF. Drawing the rest from reference TRBV7-6 and TRBJ1-5, the complete variable domain is GAGVSQSPRYKVTKRGQDVALRCDPISGHVSLYWYRQALGQGPEFLTYFNYEAQQDKSGLPNDRFSAERPEGSISTLTIQRTEQRDSAMYRCASSKTSNQPQHFGDGTRLSIL.

This clonotype has a handful of counts. V and J are TRBV12-3 or TRBV12-4 and TRBJ1-6, with a tentative D call TRBD1 (5 bases). The CDR3 is 14 amino acids. V gave up 3 bases and J gave up 5 bases, with 8 bases separating them. In nucleotides, the CDR3 is TGTGCCAGCAGTTTGACGACAGATAATTCACCCCTCCACTTT. This translates into CASSLTTDNSPLHF.

In DNA form, the CDR3 reads TGTGCCAGCAGCCTCAGCCTCGACGGCAATCAGCCCCAGCATTTT. Protein product: CASSLSLDGNQPQHF. This chain uses TRBV6-1 with TRBJ1-5; no definite D call. The V end lost 6 bases, the J end lost 2 bases, and 14 bases lay between the germline ends. The germline V gene has CDR1 MNHNS and CDR2 SASEGT. The CDR3 covers 15 residues.

The chain has TRBV5-6 and TRBJ2-1; maybe TRBD2 (7 bases). V lost 5 bases, J lost 9 bases, and 18 bases lay in between. CDR3 size: 14 residues. The germline gives CDR1 SGHDT, CDR2 YYEEEE. The CDR3 coding sequence is TGTGCCAGCAGGGGAGGGGGGGCGCGGCCTGAGCAGTTCTTC. Residues: CASRGGGARPEQFF. Together with reference TRBV5-6 and TRBJ2-1, the CDR3 gives the full variable domain: DAGVTQSPTHLIKTRGQQVTLRCSPKSGHDTVSWYQQALGQGPQFIFQYYEEEERQRGNFPDRFSGHQFPNYSSELNVNALLLGDSALYLCASRGGGARPEQFFGPGTRLTVL.